The 21 T cell receptor beta chains below come from one sample, sequenced in a study of OX40 agonist ivuxolimab in advanced cancers. Data came from immunoSEQ multiplex PCR; TCRdb stores just in-frame clones and leaves some out. The profile shows over 60,000 clones, roughly 80% of them singletons. The sample consisted of CD4+ or CD8+ T cells sorted from blood, taken in a trial of the OX40 agonist ivuxolimab. The receptors were gathered from an adult with an advanced solid tumor such as melanoma, head and neck, liver or kidney cancer.

The V and J genes are TRBV7-9 and TRBJ2-1, with D possibly being TRBD1 or TRBD2 (5 bases each). V was trimmed by 2 bases and J by 1 base, leaving 18 bases between them. The length of the CDR3 is 18 residues. Germline CDR1 reads SEHNR; CDR2 reads FQNEAQ (reference sequence). This CDR3 reads CASSLSFYTRGSYNEQFF. The CDR3 bases are TGTGCCAGCAGCTTATCTTTTTACACTAGGGGTTCCTACAATGAGCAGTTCTTC.

This chain uses TRBV5-1 with TRBJ2-2; either TRBD1 or TRBD2 may supply D (5 bases each). Germline CDR1 SGHRS, CDR2 YFSETQ. The germline V and J ends were trimmed by 6 bases and 2 bases, with 14 bases remaining between them. The CDR3 spans 15 residues. As DNA, the CDR3 is TGCGCCAGCATGTCGAGGGACCTAAACACCGGGGAGCTGTTTTTT. It specifies CASMSRDLNTGELFF.

The chain uses TRBV5-1 and TRBJ2-7; 13 positions agree with TRBD2. V dropped 4 bases and J dropped 2; count of bases not matched to a gene: 3. Germline-derived CDR1 and CDR2 are SGHRS and YFSETQ. The CDR3 has 15 residues. The CDR3 DNA sequence: TGCGCCAGCAGCCAGGGACTAGCGGGACCCTACGAGCAGTACTTC. Translated: CASSQGLAGPYEQYF.

This clone was recorded once. The chain employs TRBV9 and TRBJ2-6; TRBD1 is a possible D gene (6 bases). Germline V gene data show CDR1 as SGDLS and CDR2 as YYNGEE. V lost 3 bases and J lost 3, with 7 bases in between. The CDR3 length is 14 residues. The CDR3 nucleotides read TGTGCCAGCAGCGCAGGGGTTGGGGCCAACGTCCTGACTTTC. Translated, it gives CASSAGVGANVLTF. The full variable domain, with the rest looked up from reference TRBV9 and TRBJ2-6, is DSGVTQTPKHLITATGQRVTLRCSPRSGDLSVYWYQQSLDQGLQFLIQYYNGEERAKGNILERFSAQQFPDLHSELNLSSLELGDSALYFCASSAGVGANVLTFGAGSRLTVL.

V gene TRBV18 combines with J gene TRBJ1-2; D not certain. The CDR3 runs 12 residues. Trimming stripped 5 bases from V and 8 bases from J, with 12 bases between. CDR1 KGHSH and CDR2 LQKENI come from the germline V gene. The CDR3 reads CASSSQVGGYTF. The CDR3 DNA sequence: TGTGCCAGCTCATCTCAAGTCGGGGGCTACACCTTC.

The V and J genes are TRBV5-4 and TRBJ2-3; 14 bases match TRBD2. With V trimmed by 3 bases and J by 3 bases, 6 bases remained unmatched. Germline V lookup: CDR1 SGHNT, CDR2 YYREEE (reference sequence). There are 17 residues in the CDR3. This CDR3 is CASSSGTSGSRTDTQYF. The CDR3 region has the DNA TGTGCCAGCAGCTCCGGGACTAGCGGGAGCAGGACAGATACGCAGTATTTT.

This clone has only a few counts. V usage is TRBV4-2 and J usage is TRBJ1-2, with no clear D. The germline V gene has CDR1 LGHNA and CDR2 YNFKEQ. V lost 4 bases to trimming and J lost 3 bases, with 9 bases between them. CDR3 size: 13 residues. The DNA of the CDR3 is TGTGCCAGCAGCCTAAAACTAGACTATGGCTACACCTTC. Encoded protein: CASSLKLDYGYTF.

The count of this clone is one. The chain employs TRBV30 and TRBJ2-1; D perhaps matches TRBD2 (5 bases). The CDR3 is 10 residues long. Germline loops: CDR1 GTSNPN, CDR2 SVGIG (reference sequence). Trimming stripped 1 base from V and 10 bases from J, with 5 bases between. CDR3 residues: CAWSGGEQFF. The CDR3 nucleotides read TGTGCCTGGAGTGGCGGGGAGCAGTTCTTC.

This clone occurred a few times. The chain is built from TRBV7-6 and TRBJ2-5, with TRBD1 as a possible D gene (6 bases). The CDR3 runs 13 residues. The germline V gene encodes CDR1 SGHVS and CDR2 FNYEAQ. V was shortened by 1 base and J by 7 bases, with 10 bases between the two germline ends. CDR3 DNA: TGTGCCAGCAGCTTAGGGGGGCAGGCGACCCAGTACTTC. It translates to CASSLGGQATQYF.

The rearrangement joins TRBV2 to TRBJ2-1; TRBD1 is a possible D gene (6 bases). V was trimmed by 6 bases and J by 8 bases, leaving 14 bases between them. The CDR3 sequence is 13 residues long. Germline CDR1 and CDR2: SNHLY and FYNNEI. The CDR3, as DNA: TGTGCCAGCAGCCCCCCGTACAGGGATGAGCAGTTCTTC. Its translation: CASSPPYRDEQFF. Combining the CDR3 with reference TRBV2 and TRBJ2-1 gives the whole variable domain EPEVTQTPSHQVTQMGQEVILRCVPISNHLYFYWYRQILGQKVEFLVSFYNNEISEKSEIFDDQFSVERPDGSNFTLKIRSTKLEDSAMYFCASSPPYRDEQFFGPGTRLTVL.

The rearrangement uses TRBV7-9 and TRBJ2-5; TRBD2 is a possible D gene (6 bases). Germline CDR1 is SEHNR and CDR2 is FQNEAQ (reference sequence). The CDR3 covers 17 residues. Trimming shortened V by 1 base and J by 2 bases, and 17 bases separated the two germline ends. CDR3 DNA: TGTGCCAGCAGCTTAGGCTTGGGGGGAACGCATCAAGAGACCCAGTACTTC. It specifies CASSLGLGGTHQETQYF.

This clone was recorded once. V is TRBV4-2 and J is TRBJ2-7, with D perhaps TRBD1 (5 bases). CDR1 is LGHNA, CDR2 YNFKEQ, per germline. V was trimmed by 0 bases and J by 7 bases, leaving 16 bases between them. The CDR3 consists of 15 residues. The CDR3 here is CASSQEDSILREQYF. CDR3 in DNA: TGTGCCAGCAGCCAAGAAGACAGTATACTTCGGGAGCAGTACTTC.

The chain employs TRBV2 and TRBJ2-7; D is possibly TRBD1 or TRBD2 (5 bases each). This CDR3 spans 17 amino acids. From germline, CDR1 is SNHLY and CDR2 FYNNEI. Trimming took 6 bases from V and 4 from J, leaving 25 bases between them. This CDR3 reads CASRRDQGPPMEYEQYV. As DNA, the CDR3 is TGTGCCAGCAGGAGGGATCAGGGCCCACCTATGGAGTACGAGCAGTACGTC.

For the CDR3, the DNA is TGTGCCAGCAGCTTCGGGGGGCAGGATACGCAGTATTTT. As protein: CASSFGGQDTQYF. This chain uses TRBV5-6 with TRBJ2-3; tentatively, D is TRBD2 (7 bases). CDR3 length equals 13 residues. V lost 2 bases, J lost 6 bases, and 10 bases lay in between. Germline assignment: CDR1 SGHDT and CDR2 YYEEEE.

This sequence joins TRBV6-6 and TRBJ1-1, with TRBD1 identical over 7 bases. CDR1 and CDR2 from the germline V gene are MNHNY and SVGAGI (reference sequence). After removal of 6 bases from V and 1 base from J, the junction contained 5 bases not matched to a gene. This CDR3 comprises 14 residues. The CDR3 nucleotides read TGTGCCAGCAGCGGAGGGACAGCGAACACTGAAGCTTTCTTT. Amino acid sequence: CASSGGTANTEAFF.

The chain joins TRBV7-2 to TRBJ1-2; TRBD1 agrees at 8 bases. The V and J ends lost 6 bases and 8 bases, in that order; junction bases with no gene match: 8. CDR1 is SGHTA and CDR2 is FQGNSA in the germline V gene. The CDR3 is 13 residues long. In DNA form, the CDR3 reads TGTGCCAGCAGTGGACCGACAGGGGTGGGCTACACCTTC. Translation gives CASSGPTGVGYTF. Complete variable domain (other parts from reference TRBV7-2 and TRBJ1-2): GAGVSQSPSNKVTEKGKDVELRCDPISGHTALYWYRQSLGQGLEFLIYFQGNSAPDKSGLPSDRFSAERTGGSVSTLTIQRTQQEDSAVYLCASSGPTGVGYTFGSGTRLTVV.

This clone was seen once. This chain links TRBV5-1 with TRBJ2-3; no clear D. Trimming cost V 1 base and J 1 base, with 13 bases left between them. Germline V gives CDR1 SGHRS, CDR2 YFSETQ. This CDR3 has 16 residues. The CDR3 protein is CASSLSYGVGTDTQYF. The CDR3 region has the DNA TGCGCCAGCAGCTTGAGCTACGGTGTTGGCACAGATACGCAGTATTTT.

The chain employs TRBV2 and TRBJ2-7; D is undetermined. Germline V gives CDR1 SNHLY, CDR2 FYNNEI. Trimming cost V 1 base and J 0 bases, with 7 bases left between them. CDR3 length: 14 amino acids. CDR3 in DNA: TGTGCCAGCAGTGAAGTAGGGTCCTCCTACGAGCAGTACTTC. This codes for CASSEVGSSYEQYF.

V gene TRBV29-1 combines with J gene TRBJ1-2, with TRBD1 identical over 7 bases. Trimming removed 2 bases from V and 2 bases from J; junction bases left unmatched: 5. CDR3 length equals 14 residues. In germline, CDR1 is SQVTM, CDR2 ANQGSEA. The CDR3 sequence is CSVEPQTGNYGYTF. The DNA of the CDR3 is TGCAGCGTTGAACCCCAGACAGGGAACTATGGCTACACCTTC.

This rearrangement joins TRBV4-2 to TRBJ2-1; TRBD1 agrees at 9 bases. Per germline, CDR1 LGHNA and CDR2 YNFKEQ. The V gene end was trimmed by 4 bases and the J gene end by 6 bases; junction bases not matched to a gene: 7. This CDR3 spans 15 amino acids. The DNA for the CDR3 is TGTGCCAGCAGCCCCGGGACAGGGTCGACCAATGAGCAGTTCTTC. This codes for CASSPGTGSTNEQFF.

The CDR3 DNA reads TGCAGCGTTGAAGAGGGCGGTGCTAACTATGGCTACACCTTC. Translated: CSVEEGGANYGYTF. The chain is built from TRBV29-1 and TRBJ1-2, with no clear D. Germline lookup yields CDR1 SQVTM and CDR2 ANQGSEA. The CDR3 spans 14 residues. V was shortened by 0 bases and J by 0 bases, with 8 bases between the two germline ends.